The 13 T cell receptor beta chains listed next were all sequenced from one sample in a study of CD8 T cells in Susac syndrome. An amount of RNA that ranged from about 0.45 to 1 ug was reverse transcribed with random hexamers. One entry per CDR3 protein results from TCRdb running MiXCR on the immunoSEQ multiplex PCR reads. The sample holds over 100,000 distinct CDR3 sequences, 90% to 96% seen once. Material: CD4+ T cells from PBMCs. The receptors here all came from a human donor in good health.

The chain's CDR3 is CASSPPGGRDEQYF. The CDR3 coding sequence is TGTGCCAGCAGCCCCCCGGGGGGCAGGGACGAGCAGTACTTC. The chain combines TRBV16 with TRBJ2-7; D may be TRBD2 (7 bases). Germline V gene data show CDR1 as KGHSY and CDR2 as FQNENV. Between the trimmed V and J ends, which lost 4 bases and 5 bases, there was a span of 15 bases. CDR3 length equals 14 residues.

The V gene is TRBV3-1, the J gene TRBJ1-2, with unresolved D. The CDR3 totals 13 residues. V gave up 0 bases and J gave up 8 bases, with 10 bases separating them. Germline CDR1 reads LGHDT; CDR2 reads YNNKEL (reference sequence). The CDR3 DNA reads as TGTGCCAGCAGCCAAGATCAGAACAGAGGCTACACCTTC. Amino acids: CASSQDQNRGYTF.

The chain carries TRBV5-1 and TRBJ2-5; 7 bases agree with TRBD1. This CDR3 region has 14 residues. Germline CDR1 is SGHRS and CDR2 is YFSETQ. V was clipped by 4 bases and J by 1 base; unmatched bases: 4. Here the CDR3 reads CASSRDRAQETQYF. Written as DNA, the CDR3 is TGCGCCAGCAGCAGAGACAGGGCCCAAGAGACCCAGTACTTC.

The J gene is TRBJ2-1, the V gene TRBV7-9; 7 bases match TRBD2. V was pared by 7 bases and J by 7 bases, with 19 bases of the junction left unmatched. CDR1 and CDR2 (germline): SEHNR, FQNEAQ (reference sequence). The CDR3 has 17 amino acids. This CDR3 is CASTYIYGGRAKNEQFF. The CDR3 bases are TGTGCCAGCACCTACATTTATGGGGGGAGGGCCAAGAATGAGCAGTTCTTC.

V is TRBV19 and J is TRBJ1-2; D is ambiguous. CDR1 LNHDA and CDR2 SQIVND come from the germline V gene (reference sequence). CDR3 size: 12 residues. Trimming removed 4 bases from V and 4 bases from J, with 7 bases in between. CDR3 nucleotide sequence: TGTGCCAGTAGTAGGGCGTCCTATGGCTACACCTTC. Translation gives CASSRASYGYTF.

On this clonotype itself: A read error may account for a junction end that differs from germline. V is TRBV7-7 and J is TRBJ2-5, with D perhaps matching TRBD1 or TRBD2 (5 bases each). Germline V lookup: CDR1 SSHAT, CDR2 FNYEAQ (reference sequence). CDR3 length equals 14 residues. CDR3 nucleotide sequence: TGTGCTAGCAGCTTTTCCGGGGACGGGGAGACCCAGTACTTC. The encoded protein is CASSFSGDGETQYF.

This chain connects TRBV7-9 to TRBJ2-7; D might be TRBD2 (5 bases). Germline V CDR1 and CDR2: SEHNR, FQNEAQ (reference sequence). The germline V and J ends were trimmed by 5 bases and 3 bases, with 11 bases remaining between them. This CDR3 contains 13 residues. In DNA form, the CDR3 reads TGTGCCAGCAGCGGTATAGGGAGCTACGAGCAGTACTTC. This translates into CASSGIGSYEQYF.

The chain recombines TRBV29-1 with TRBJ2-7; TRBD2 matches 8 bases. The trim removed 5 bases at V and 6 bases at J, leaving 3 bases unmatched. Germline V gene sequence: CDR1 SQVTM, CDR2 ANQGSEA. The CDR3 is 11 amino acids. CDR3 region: CSVRTSFEQYF. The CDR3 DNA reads TGCAGCGTTCGGACTAGCTTCGAGCAGTACTTC.

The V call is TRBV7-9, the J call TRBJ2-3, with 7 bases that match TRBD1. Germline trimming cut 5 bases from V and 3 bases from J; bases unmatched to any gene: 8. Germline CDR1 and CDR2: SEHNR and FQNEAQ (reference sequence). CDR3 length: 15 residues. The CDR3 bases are TGTGCCAGCAGCCCCCCGGGACAGACTACAGATACGCAGTATTTT. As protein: CASSPPGQTTDTQYF.

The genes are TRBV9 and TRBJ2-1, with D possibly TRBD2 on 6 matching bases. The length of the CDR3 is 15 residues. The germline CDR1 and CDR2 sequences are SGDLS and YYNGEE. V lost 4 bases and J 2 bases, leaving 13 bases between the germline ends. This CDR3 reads CASSPGGNAYNEQFF. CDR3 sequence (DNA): TGTGCCAGCAGCCCCGGGGGAAACGCCTACAATGAGCAGTTCTTC.

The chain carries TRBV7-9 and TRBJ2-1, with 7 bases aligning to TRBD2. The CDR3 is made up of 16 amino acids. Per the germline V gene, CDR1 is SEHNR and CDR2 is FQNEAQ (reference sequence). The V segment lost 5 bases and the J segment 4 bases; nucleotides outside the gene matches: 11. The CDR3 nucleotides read TGTGCCAGCAGCCGCCCGCGGGGGTCTCCATACAATGAGCAGTTCTTC. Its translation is CASSRPRGSPYNEQFF.

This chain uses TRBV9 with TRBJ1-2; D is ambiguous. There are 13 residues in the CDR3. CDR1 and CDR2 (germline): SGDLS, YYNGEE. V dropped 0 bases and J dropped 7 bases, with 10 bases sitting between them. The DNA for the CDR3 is TGTGCCAGCAGCGTAGTCGGTGGGATTGGCTACACCTTC. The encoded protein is CASSVVGGIGYTF.

Here the CDR3 reads CASSPGQPELKETQYF. The CDR3 bases are TGTGCCAGCTCACCGGGTCAGCCGGAGCTAAAAGAGACCCAGTACTTC. The genes are TRBV18 and TRBJ2-5, with unresolved D. The germline gives CDR1 KGHSH, CDR2 LQKENI. Trimming left V 3 bases short and J 3 bases short, with 17 bases between. The CDR3 is made up of 16 amino acids.